This TCR beta chain was obtained from a study of long-term antiretroviral therapy in people with HIV. General observations from the study: Transplant donor controls retained higher diversity, though diversity increased after ART.

The CDR3 length is 13 residues. The germline V gene encodes CDR1 PRHDT and CDR2 FYEKMQ (reference sequence). Trimming took off 5 bases at V and 7 bases at J, with 12 bases between the two ends. With regard to this clone: What it binds is unknown.

At least two post-ART and at least one pre-ART PBMC sample were available for each donor. Survey-level resolution applied to immunoSEQ assay v3.0. Assay used: immunoSEQ multiplex PCR; TCRdb lists only in-frame clones, some missing. The table lists approximately 28,000 clones, less than 90% of them singletons. This chain joins TRBV13 and TRBJ2-1; D perhaps matches TRBD1 (6 bases). Here the sequenced sample was unsorted PBMCs, taken 2 years after starting antiretroviral therapy. The origin of this receptor is a man aged 45 to 65 with HIV. CDR3 in amino acids: CASSVQGRNEQFF. CDR3 DNA sequence: TGTGCCAGCAGCGTACAGGGAAGGAATGAGCAGTTCTTC.